Following are 32 T cell receptor beta chains from one sample sequenced in a study of blood T cell repertoires in COVID-19. Method: immunoSEQ multiplex PCR; TCRdb's copy keeps in-frame clones and lacks some. This table has around 220,000 clones, around 86% appearing once. Sequenced input: peripheral blood. The receptors were sampled from a woman aged 80 or over with COVID-19, enrolled during active disease.

V gene TRBV24-1 combines with J gene TRBJ1-5; unclear D gene. The length of the CDR3 is 12 residues. Germline V CDR1 and CDR2: KGHDR, SFDVKD. Trimming left V 6 bases short and J 9 bases short, with 11 bases between. CDR3 nucleotide sequence: TGTGCCACCAGTCCTCCTTCCGGGCCCCAGCATTTT. Translated: CATSPPSGPQHF.

The chain has TRBV7-8 and TRBJ1-2; 7 bases map to TRBD1. V lost 5 bases and J lost 3; bases outside the gene matches: 3. The CDR3 extends over 13 amino acids. CDR1 is SGHVS and CDR2 is FQNEAQ in the germline V gene. The CDR3 DNA follows: TGTGCCAGCAGCACCGGACAGGACTATGGCTACACCTTC. This codes for CASSTGQDYGYTF.

This clone was counted once. The chain is built from TRBV27 and TRBJ1-1, with D maybe TRBD1 (6 bases). Germline CDR1 reads MNHEY; CDR2 reads SMNVEV (reference sequence). The V and J ends lost 4 bases and 4 bases respectively, with 13 bases between them. This CDR3 comprises 14 residues. CDR3: CASSSTGRSTEAFF. CDR3 DNA: TGTGCCAGCAGTTCGACAGGTCGAAGCACTGAAGCTTTCTTT.

This chain connects TRBV10-3 to TRBJ2-2, with 11 bases fitting TRBD2. V lost 7 bases to trimming and J lost 0 bases; unmatched junction nucleotides: 4. Per the germline V gene, CDR1 is ENHRY and CDR2 is SYGVKD. The CDR3 runs 16 residues. The CDR3 sequence is CAIKSSGGTNTGELFF. The CDR3 nucleotides are TGTGCCATCAAGTCTAGCGGGGGGACGAACACCGGGGAGCTGTTTTTT.

The genes are TRBV30 and TRBJ1-5, with a weak D call TRBD1 (5 bases). The V gene lost 0 bases and the J gene lost 6 bases, with 15 bases spanning the gap. Germline CDR1 and CDR2: GTSNPN and SVGIG (reference sequence). The CDR3 runs 15 residues. The CDR3 nucleotides read TGTGCCTGGAGTGTACCAGGGAACCTATTTCAGCCCCAGCATTTT. It translates to CAWSVPGNLFQPQHF.

The chain employs TRBV24-1 and TRBJ1-2; D gene ambiguous. The CDR3 consists of 14 residues. V lost 4 bases to trimming and J lost 8 bases, with 16 bases between them. Germline loops: CDR1 KGHDR, CDR2 SFDVKD. The CDR3 reads CATSDSRGAGGYTF. In DNA form, the CDR3 reads TGTGCCACCAGTGACAGTCGAGGCGCTGGGGGCTACACCTTC.

This sequence joins TRBV2 and TRBJ1-5; 12 bases are shared with TRBD1. The CDR3 is made up of 15 amino acids. Germline V gene sequence: CDR1 SNHLY, CDR2 FYNNEI. Trimming at V came to 7 bases and at J to 6 bases, leaving 7 bases not matched to a gene. In DNA form, the CDR3 reads TGTGCCAGCACCGGGACAGGGGGCGGTGGTCAGCCCCAGCATTTT. As protein: CASTGTGGGGQPQHF.

The J gene is TRBJ1-1, the V gene TRBV14, with D uncertain. Trimming took off 0 bases at V and 1 base at J, with 6 bases between the two ends. The CDR3 consists of 14 residues. Germline V lookup: CDR1 SGHDN, CDR2 FVKESK. For the CDR3, the DNA is TGTGCCAGCAGCCAAGAGTATCCGAACACTGAAGCTTTCTTT. This translates into CASSQEYPNTEAFF.

This clone was counted a single time. The J gene is TRBJ2-7, the V gene TRBV19; D ambiguous. The CDR3 is made up of 13 amino acids. Trimming took 6 bases from V and 3 from J, leaving 12 bases between them. The germline gives CDR1 LNHDA, CDR2 SQIVND (reference sequence). As DNA, the CDR3 is TGTGCCAGTAGCCGGAGTCCAATCTACGAGCAGTACTTC. Translated: CASSRSPIYEQYF.

The rearrangement joins TRBV7-3 to TRBJ1-1; possibly TRBD1 for D (5 bases). From germline, CDR1 is SGHTA and CDR2 FQGTGA. The CDR3 runs 13 residues. Trimming cost V 8 bases and J 0 bases, with 10 bases left between them. The CDR3 spells CASSEGMNTEAFF. The CDR3 DNA reads TGTGCCAGCTCGGAGGGGATGAACACTGAAGCTTTCTTT.

The genes are TRBV7-9 and TRBJ2-3; 8 nucleotides align to TRBD1. Germline trimming cut 6 bases from V and 1 base from J; bases unmatched to any gene: 3. There are 14 residues in the CDR3. Germline CDR1 SEHNR, CDR2 FQNEAQ (reference sequence). CDR3 in amino acids: CASRDRVGTDTQYF. In nucleotides, the CDR3 is TGTGCCAGCAGGGACAGGGTAGGCACAGATACGCAGTATTTT.

The gene calls are TRBV18 and TRBJ1-1; no clear D. The CDR3 runs 15 residues. Germline V lookup: CDR1 KGHSH, CDR2 LQKENI. Trimming cost V 5 bases and J 1 base, with 14 bases left between them. The CDR3 bases are TGTGCCAGCTCATACGGAACACGGGGGAACACTGAAGCTTTCTTT. It specifies CASSYGTRGNTEAFF.

This sequence joins TRBV11-2 and TRBJ2-7; tentative D call: TRBD2 (6 bases). Trimming removed 4 bases from V and 6 bases from J, with 16 bases in between. CDR3 length: 14 amino acids. Looked up from germline, CDR1 is SGHAT and CDR2 is FQNNGV. The CDR3 bases are TGTGCCAGCAGCTATAGCGGTTCCCAGGGCGAGCAGTACTTC. It encodes CASSYSGSQGEQYF.

The rearrangement uses TRBV6-5 and TRBJ2-7, with 7 bases fitting TRBD2. This CDR3 contains 16 residues. V was clipped by 3 bases and J by 2 bases; unmatched bases: 10. In germline, CDR1 is MNHEY, CDR2 SVGAGI. The CDR3 nucleotides read TGTGCCAGCAGTTATAGGGCGGCTGGGGGGGCCTACGAGCAGTACTTC. Translation: CASSYRAAGGAYEQYF.

In this sample, this clone turned up many times. The rearrangement uses TRBV5-1 and TRBJ1-1; 8 nucleotides match TRBD1. Germline CDR1 is SGHRS and CDR2 is YFSETQ. The CDR3 has 15 residues. J gave up 5 bases and V 2 bases, and 8 bases lay outside the gene matches. CDR3 amino acids: CASSFQGASTTEAFF. The CDR3 DNA follows: TGCGCCAGCAGCTTTCAGGGGGCAAGTACGACTGAAGCTTTCTTT.

This chain links TRBV29-1 with TRBJ1-1; 7 bases line up with TRBD1. The CDR3 loop spans 15 amino acids. Germline CDR1 and CDR2: SQVTM and ANQGSEA. V shed 8 bases, J shed 2 bases, and the junction held 14 bases outside the gene matches. This CDR3 reads CSFTRGSGGNTEAFF. The CDR3 DNA reads as TGCAGCTTTACAAGGGGGTCAGGGGGAAACACTGAAGCTTTCTTT.

The gene calls are TRBV4-1 and TRBJ1-2, with D perhaps TRBD1 (6 bases). The germline V gene encodes CDR1 MGHRA and CDR2 YSYEKL. The CDR3 is 13 amino acids. V was clipped by 3 bases and J by 4 bases, with 9 bases between them. The CDR3 sequence: CASSQQGIYGYTF. The CDR3 coding sequence is TGCGCCAGCAGCCAGCAGGGGATCTATGGCTACACCTTC.

V and J are TRBV6-2 or TRBV6-3 and TRBJ1-1, with D uncertain. The CDR3 is 11 amino acids. Germline V gene lookup returns CDR1 MNHEY and CDR2 SVGEGT. V was shortened by 6 bases and J by 11 bases, with 13 bases between the two germline ends. CDR3 residues: CASSHGVGAFF. CDR3 sequence (DNA): TGTGCCAGCAGCCACGGGGTGGGCGCTTTCTTT.

V and J are TRBV5-6 and TRBJ1-2; D gene uncertain. Deletions cut 3 bases from V and 0 bases from J, with 12 bases between. The CDR3 covers 15 residues. Germline lookup yields CDR1 SGHDT and CDR2 YYEEEE. The CDR3 nucleotides read TGTGCCAGCAGCTCGACTTTGAGGGCTAACTATGGCTACACCTTC. Amino acid sequence: CASSSTLRANYGYTF.

The chain employs TRBV6-5 and TRBJ1-2, with 9 bases fitting TRBD1. CDR1 and CDR2 (germline): MNHEY, SVGAGI. The CDR3 is 13 amino acids. V lost 4 bases to trimming and J lost 5 bases; unmatched junction nucleotides: 2. In DNA, the CDR3 is TGTGCCAGCAGTTTGGGGACAGGGTATGGCTACACCTTC. It translates to CASSLGTGYGYTF.

V gene TRBV30 combines with J gene TRBJ1-5, with 8 bases identical to TRBD1. There are 13 residues in the CDR3. Looked up from germline, CDR1 is GTSNPN and CDR2 is SVGIG (reference sequence). Trimming removed 3 bases from V and 6 bases from J; junction bases left unmatched: 4. CDR3 loop: CAWRRQGSQPQHF. In nucleotides, the CDR3 is TGTGCCTGGAGGAGACAGGGGAGTCAGCCCCAGCATTTT.

The chain couples TRBV5-1 to TRBJ1-1; D is possibly TRBD1 (6 bases). Germline assignment: CDR1 SGHRS and CDR2 YFSETQ. Trimming left V 3 bases short and J 5 bases short, with 14 bases between. This CDR3 is built from 14 residues. CDR3 amino acids: CASSWRGQGTEAFF. Here the CDR3 DNA reads TGCGCCAGCAGCTGGCGGGGGCAGGGGACTGAAGCTTTCTTT.

The CDR3 protein is CASSLVVGQGAGYTF. The CDR3 DNA follows: TGTGCCAGCAGCTTAGTTGTTGGGCAGGGCGCCGGCTACACCTTC. The gene calls are TRBV7-3 and TRBJ1-2, with D possibly matching TRBD1 (5 bases). V was cut by 2 bases and J by 8 bases, with 18 bases left in between. The germline CDR1 and CDR2 sequences are SGHTA and FQGTGA. The CDR3 length is 15 residues.

This clone was detected only once. The gene calls are TRBV5-5 and TRBJ2-1; 9 bases line up with TRBD2. Germline values: CDR1 SGHKS, CDR2 YYEKEE (reference sequence). This CDR3 contains 14 residues. V lost 6 bases, J lost 3 bases, and 4 bases stayed unmatched. The CDR3 DNA follows: TGTGCCAGCACCGAAGCGGGGGGCTACAATGAGCAGTTCTTC. Its protein product is CASTEAGGYNEQFF.

There are a few counts of this clone. The gene calls are TRBV7-3 and TRBJ2-1; 9 positions agree with TRBD1. The CDR3 has 14 amino acids. The junction had 2 bases not matched to a gene; V was cut back by 2 bases and J by 6 bases. Germline CDR1 is SGHTA and CDR2 is FQGTGA. CDR3 in amino acids: CASSLGTGTNEQFF. The CDR3 coding sequence is TGTGCCAGCAGCTTAGGGACAGGGACCAATGAGCAGTTCTTC. Full variable domain (remainder filled in from reference TRBV7-3 and TRBJ2-1): GAGVSQTPSNKVTEKGKYVELRCDPISGHTALYWYRQSLGQGPEFLIYFQGTGAADDSGLPNDRFFAVRPEGSVSTLKIQRTERGDSAVYLCASSLGTGTNEQFFGPGTRLTVL.

The V and J genes are TRBV7-3 and TRBJ2-5; the D gene is possibly TRBD1 (6 bases). The CDR3 has 15 residues. V was clipped by 6 bases and J by 0 bases, with 14 bases between them. Germline CDR1 SGHTA, CDR2 FQGTGA. CDR3 loop: CASRETNRDQETQYF. In nucleotides, the CDR3 is TGTGCCAGCAGAGAAACCAACAGGGACCAAGAGACCCAGTACTTC.

CDR3 in DNA: TGTGCCAGCAGCTCAGAGATAAATGGGAGTGATTCACCCCTCCACTTT. This gives the protein CASSSEINGSDSPLHF. The J gene is TRBJ1-6, the V gene TRBV7-6; D unclear. Germline CDR1 is SGHVS and CDR2 is FNYEAQ. Deletions cut 4 bases from V and 8 bases from J, with 18 bases between. The CDR3 is 16 residues long. Supplemented by reference TRBV7-6 and TRBJ1-6, the full variable domain reads GAGVSQSPRYKVTKRGQDVALRCDPISGHVSLYWYRQALGQGPEFLTYFNYEAQQDKSGLPNDRFSAERPEGSISTLTIQRTEQRDSAMYRCASSSEINGSDSPLHFGNGTRLTVT.

V usage is TRBV6-1 and J usage is TRBJ1-5, with D tentatively TRBD1 (6 bases). Germline CDR1 reads MNHNS; CDR2 reads SASEGT. The CDR3 runs to 17 residues. The V end lost 4 bases, the J end lost 1 base, and 17 bases lay between the germline ends. CDR3 DNA sequence: TGTGCCAGCAGTGGGTCGGGCAGGGGCATAAGCAATCAGCCCCAGCATTTT. Its translation is CASSGSGRGISNQPQHF.

J is TRBJ2-3 and V is TRBV9; 16 bases fit TRBD2. Trimming took 3 bases from V and 3 from J; bases not matched to a gene: 4. The CDR3 is 17 residues long. Looked up from germline, CDR1 is SGDLS and CDR2 is YYNGEE. The CDR3: CASSAGLAGGPTDTQYF. In DNA, the CDR3 is TGTGCCAGCAGCGCGGGACTAGCGGGAGGGCCGACAGATACGCAGTATTTT.

The rearrangement uses TRBV7-9 and TRBJ1-2, with 8 bases fitting TRBD1. This CDR3 contains 16 residues. V lost 5 bases and J lost 5; bases outside the gene matches: 13. The germline CDR1 and CDR2 sequences are SEHNR and FQNEAQ (reference sequence). CDR3 sequence (DNA): TGTGCCAGCAGCGGAAGGACAGGGTCTACTCCTTATGGCTACACCTTC. Encoded protein: CASSGRTGSTPYGYTF.

This chain uses TRBV29-1 with TRBJ2-7, with D uncertain. Germline V gene data show CDR1 as SQVTM and CDR2 as ANQGSEA. There are 11 residues in the CDR3. Trimming took off 6 bases at V and 0 bases at J, with 6 bases between the two ends. The CDR3 nucleotides read TGCAGCGTCCTCAGCTCCTACGAGCAGTACTTC. Protein: CSVLSSYEQYF.

The genes are TRBV6-5 and TRBJ1-5; unclear D gene. V was shortened by 6 bases and J by 6 bases, with 12 bases between the two germline ends. The germline V gene encodes CDR1 MNHEY and CDR2 SVGAGI. The CDR3 is made up of 13 amino acids. This CDR3 reads CASRKTTGQPQHF. CDR3 in DNA: TGTGCCAGCAGGAAGACGACGGGTCAGCCCCAGCATTTT.